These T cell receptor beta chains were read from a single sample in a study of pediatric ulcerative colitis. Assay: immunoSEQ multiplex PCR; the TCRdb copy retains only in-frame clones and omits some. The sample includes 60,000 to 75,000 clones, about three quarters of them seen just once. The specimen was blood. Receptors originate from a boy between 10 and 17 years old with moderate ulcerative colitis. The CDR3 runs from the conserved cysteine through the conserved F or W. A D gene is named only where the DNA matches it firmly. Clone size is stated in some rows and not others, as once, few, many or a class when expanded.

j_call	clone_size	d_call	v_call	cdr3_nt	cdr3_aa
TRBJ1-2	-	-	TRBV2	TGTGCCAGCACGGAGACGGACTATGGCTACACCTTC	CASTETDYGYTF
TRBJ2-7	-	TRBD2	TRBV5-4	TGTGCCAGCAGCCAGGGGACTAGCGGGATAATATACGAGCAGTACTTC	CASSQGTSGIIYEQYF
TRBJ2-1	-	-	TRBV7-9	TGTGCCAGCAGCTTAGGTCAGGGTTACAATGAGCAGTTCTTC	CASSLGQGYNEQFF
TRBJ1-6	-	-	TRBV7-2	TGTGCCAGCAGCCCGACCAGAAAACTTACAGGGCTCGCGAGATCACCCCTCCACTTT	CASSPTRKLTGLARSPLHF
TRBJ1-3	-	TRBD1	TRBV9	TGTGCCAGCAGCGCGCTAGGAACAGGGGACTCTGGAAACACCATATATTTT	CASSALGTGDSGNTIYF
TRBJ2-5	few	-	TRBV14	TGTGCCAGCAGCCCTCGGACGGAGAAATTGGGGGAGACCCAGTACTTC	CASSPRTEKLGETQYF
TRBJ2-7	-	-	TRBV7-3	TGTGCCAGCAGCTTAGTCTTGGGCGGCGGCGAGCAGTACTTC	CASSLVLGGGEQYF
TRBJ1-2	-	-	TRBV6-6	TGTGCCAGCAGTTACTTGCTGACAGAGGGTGGCTACACCTTC	CASSYLLTEGGYTF
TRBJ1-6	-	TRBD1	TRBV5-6	TGTGCCAGCAACCGGGACAGGGGATTTCGAAATTCACCCCTCCACTTT	CASNRDRGFRNSPLHF
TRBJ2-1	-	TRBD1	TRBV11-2	TGTGCCAGCAGCTTAGTTAAATGGGACAGGGCTTCCTACAATGAGCAGTTCTTC	CASSLVKWDRASYNEQFF